This T cell receptor (beta chain) was documented in a study of cytomegalovirus exposure and HLA in healthy donors. The study's findings and limits: Later analysis identified about 15,000 TCR beta sequences associated with HLA alleles, using a false discovery rate threshold of 0.05. Upon later analysis, HLA-associated TCR beta chains proved more clonally expanded than other, equally common chains.

PCR was performed using 60 Vbeta and 13 Jbeta primers. Profiling relied on immunoSEQ multiplex PCR, and the TCRdb table lists in-frame clones only, not all of them. This sample has around 150,000 clones; more than 65% occur once, and the top ten carry over 8%. Turning to this clone: Antigen unknown.

Trimming removed 6 bases from V and 10 bases from J, with 19 bases in between. CDR3 length: 14 residues. Germline CDR1 is LNHDA and CDR2 is SQIVND (reference sequence). Sequenced input: PBMCs. This receptor was taken from a man aged 18 to 30 in good health and CMV-seropositive. This chain connects TRBV19 to TRBJ1-5; D unclear. The CDR3 DNA reads as TGTGCCAGTAGCGGCTGCCAACAGATTTGTCCCCAGCATTTT. This sequence encodes CASSGCQQICPQHF.